These 32 T cell receptor beta chains were all obtained from the same sample, sequenced in a study of T cell repertoires in cytomegalovirus infection. TCRdb called the reads again in MiXCR, with one record for every CDR3 protein. This sample carries a few hundred thousand distinct CDR3 sequences, roughly 9.5% of them seen once, and the ten largest clones take 3.5% to 4.5%. Sequencing was performed on PBMCs. The receptor set was obtained from a human donor in good health (CMV status not recorded). Some clones in this sample may be carry-over from other donors' samples.

This clonotype was detected ten times or more. V usage is TRBV7-2 and J usage is TRBJ1-2; the D gene is possibly TRBD1 (5 bases). This CDR3 is built from 13 residues. In germline, CDR1 is SGHTA, CDR2 FQGNSA. The V gene lost 3 bases and the J gene lost 4 bases, with 9 bases spanning the gap. Here the CDR3 reads CASSLGRTYGYTF. In nucleotides, the CDR3 is TGTGCCAGCAGCTTGGGACGGACCTATGGCTACACCTTC.

This clonotype was seen ten or more times. V usage is TRBV7-2 and J usage is TRBJ1-1; D is uncertain. Germline loops: CDR1 SGHTA, CDR2 FQGNSA. This CDR3 is built from 14 residues. V lost 2 bases and J 2 bases, leaving 9 bases between the germline ends. CDR3 in DNA: TGTGCCAGCAGCTTAAGGTCAGCAAACACTGAAGCTTTCTTT. As protein: CASSLRSANTEAFF. The whole variable domain, filled in from reference TRBV7-2 and TRBJ1-1, reads GAGVSQSPSNKVTEKGKDVELRCDPISGHTALYWYRQSLGQGLEFLIYFQGNSAPDKSGLPSDRFSAERTGGSVSTLTIQRTQQEDSAVYLCASSLRSANTEAFFGQGTRLTVV.

This clonotype has at least ten counts. J is TRBJ2-7 and V is TRBV12-3 or TRBV12-4; the D is unclear. The ends were cut back, 5 bases at V and 4 bases at J, with 12 bases in the middle. The CDR3 covers 13 residues. CDR3 bases: TGTGCCAGCAGTCCCTACTCCAATTACGAGCAGTACTTC. Amino acids: CASSPYSNYEQYF.

This clonotype was detected only a few times. The chain uses TRBV2 and TRBJ2-2, with D hard to call. Germline V gene sequence: CDR1 SNHLY, CDR2 FYNNEI. The CDR3 has 15 residues. V was trimmed by 10 bases and J by 4 bases, leaving 19 bases between them. The CDR3 DNA sequence: TGTGCCACCTCGCGTATGACTCAGGTCACCGGGGAGCTGTTTTTT. This encodes CATSRMTQVTGELFF.

This clonotype was observed at least ten times. The chain is built from TRBV28 and TRBJ2-5, with D uncertain. Trimming cost V 5 bases and J 6 bases, with 13 bases left between them. The CDR3 length is 13 residues. Germline values: CDR1 MDHEN, CDR2 SYDVKM. Written as DNA, the CDR3 is TGTGCCAGCAGTGGATACCGGCTGCAGACCCAGTACTTC. Translation gives CASSGYRLQTQYF.

This clonotype was counted ten times or more. V usage is TRBV28 and J usage is TRBJ2-1, with 11 bases lining up with TRBD2. V shed 2 bases and J 5 bases; nucleotides not matched to a gene: 5. Germline values: CDR1 MDHEN, CDR2 SYDVKM. The CDR3 has 16 residues. The CDR3 region is CASSLVALAGDNEQFF. CDR3 in DNA: TGTGCCAGCAGTTTAGTTGCACTAGCGGGAGACAATGAGCAGTTCTTC.

The chain is built from TRBV12-3 or TRBV12-4 and TRBJ1-5, with D possibly matching TRBD1 (5 bases). The V gene lost 7 bases and the J gene lost 6 bases, with 13 bases spanning the gap. The CDR3 length is 13 residues. CDR3: CASTQGRGQPQHF. CDR3 coding DNA: TGTGCCAGCACCCAGGGACGTGGTCAGCCCCAGCATTTT.

This clonotype has a handful of counts. This rearrangement joins TRBV28 to TRBJ1-2; 10 bases map to TRBD1. There are 14 residues in the CDR3. Germline V gives CDR1 MDHEN, CDR2 SYDVKM. The junction had 10 bases not matched to a gene; V was cut back by 6 bases and J by 9 bases. CDR3 in amino acids: CASSLDRGPLSYTF. CDR3 sequence (DNA): TGTGCCAGCAGCCTTGACAGGGGGCCCTTGAGCTACACCTTC.

This clonotype has a handful of counts. The chain employs TRBV4-2 and TRBJ2-2; the match to TRBD2 covers 8 bases. J lost 5 bases, V lost 4 bases, and 6 bases had no gene match. This CDR3 contains 15 residues. Germline V gives CDR1 LGHNA, CDR2 YNFKEQ. The CDR3 protein is CASSPSERETGELFF. The CDR3, as DNA: TGTGCCAGCAGCCCAAGCGAGCGGGAGACCGGGGAGCTGTTTTTT.

This clonotype was counted a few times. The rearrangement joins TRBV30 to TRBJ1-3; tentative D call: TRBD1 (5 bases). Germline CDR1 reads GTSNPN; CDR2 reads SVGIG (reference sequence). V was trimmed by 0 bases and J by 0 bases, leaving 12 bases between them. The CDR3 is made up of 16 amino acids. CDR3 nucleotides: TGTGCCTGGAGTGTGGGGGGACCAGGCTCTGGAAACACCATATATTTT. It is translated as CAWSVGGPGSGNTIYF.

The chain carries TRBV5-6 and TRBJ1-2; 9 nucleotides agree with TRBD1. Looked up from germline, CDR1 is SGHDT and CDR2 is YYEEEE. The CDR3 length is 15 residues. V lost 2 bases and J lost 3; bases outside the gene matches: 5. CDR3 DNA sequence: TGTGCCAGCAGCTTTCCGGGACAGGGTCACTATGGCTACACCTTC. This translates into CASSFPGQGHYGYTF.

This chain connects TRBV7-2 to TRBJ1-1, with D uncertain. Germline CDR1 and CDR2: SGHTA and FQGNSA. Trimming took 5 bases from V and 0 from J, leaving 10 bases between them. The CDR3 has 14 amino acids. The CDR3 DNA is TGTGCCAGCAGCCCGGACGGACTGAACACTGAAGCTTTCTTT. This translates into CASSPDGLNTEAFF.

This clonotype appeared a few times. The chain is built from TRBV30 and TRBJ2-5, with unresolved D. The V gene lost 2 bases and the J gene lost 5 bases, with 6 bases spanning the gap. CDR1 is GTSNPN and CDR2 is SVGIG in the germline V gene (reference sequence). The CDR3 covers 11 residues. CDR3 in DNA: TGTGCCTGGAGTCACGGGGAGACCCAGTACTTC. Amino acids: CAWSHGETQYF.

Only a few counts were recorded for this clonotype. CDR3 bases: TGTGCCAGCACCACGGGGATCGGGCACTATGGCTACACCTTC. This gives the protein CASTTGIGHYGYTF. The chain couples TRBV28 to TRBJ1-2; D not resolved. The CDR3 extends over 14 amino acids. V was trimmed by 7 bases and J by 3 bases, leaving 15 bases between them. The germline CDR1 and CDR2 sequences are MDHEN and SYDVKM.

This clonotype showed up many times. The J gene is TRBJ2-2, the V gene TRBV7-2, with 7 bases matching TRBD2. Germline V lookup: CDR1 SGHTA, CDR2 FQGNSA. CDR3 length: 17 amino acids. With 5 bases clipped from V and 0 bases from J, the junction kept 9 bases outside the gene matches. CDR3 protein: CASSLSAGDANTGELFF. As DNA, the CDR3 is TGTGCCAGCAGCCTGTCTGCGGGGGACGCGAACACCGGGGAGCTGTTTTTT.

This clonotype was seen many times. The rearrangement links TRBV4-1 to TRBJ1-2; 7 nucleotides line up with TRBD1. The CDR3 length is 14 residues. The germline CDR1 and CDR2 sequences are MGHRA and YSYEKL. With 4 bases clipped from V and 8 bases from J, the junction kept 10 bases outside the gene matches. The CDR3 DNA sequence: TGCGCCAGCAGCCCCCAGGAGGGGGCAGTCGGCTACACCTTC. This translates into CASSPQEGAVGYTF.

The genes are TRBV12-3 or TRBV12-4 and TRBJ1-1, with unresolved D. V lost 7 bases, J lost 1 base, and 10 bases lay in between. The CDR3 has 13 amino acids. CDR3 sequence reads: CASTSRANTEAFF. The CDR3 coding sequence is TGTGCCAGCACCTCAAGGGCGAACACTGAAGCTTTCTTT.

The rearrangement joins TRBV6-8 to TRBJ2-1; D remains unclear. The CDR3 covers 15 residues. Trimming stripped 0 bases from V and 5 bases from J, with 11 bases between. CDR1 is MNHGY and CDR2 is SAAAGT in the germline V gene. CDR3 protein: CASSYSDPNHNEQFF. As DNA, the CDR3 is TGTGCCAGCAGTTACTCGGACCCTAACCACAATGAGCAGTTCTTC.

This clonotype was counted between two and nine times. V is TRBV7-6 and J is TRBJ2-5, with D perhaps matching TRBD1 or TRBD2 (7 bases each). Trimming stripped 2 bases from V and 4 bases from J, with 23 bases between. CDR1 and CDR2 from the germline V gene are SGHVS and FNYEAQ. This CDR3 has 18 amino acids. CDR3 sequence reads: CASSLRPPGGGVVETQYF. The CDR3 bases are TGTGCCAGCAGCTTACGGCCCCCAGGGGGAGGGGTCGTAGAGACCCAGTACTTC.

This chain joins TRBV4-3 and TRBJ2-1; 9 positions match TRBD1. The CDR3 sequence is 15 residues long. V lost 4 bases and J lost 6; bases outside the gene matches: 7. Germline V gene sequence: CDR1 LGHNA, CDR2 YSLEER. The CDR3 bases are TGCGCCAGCAGCCCCTCGGACAGGGGAGGCAATGAGCAGTTCTTC. Protein product: CASSPSDRGGNEQFF.

This clonotype was counted at least ten times. The V gene is TRBV7-9, the J gene TRBJ1-4; D remains ambiguous. Looked up from germline, CDR1 is SEHNR and CDR2 is FQNEAQ (reference sequence). V lost 3 bases and J lost 7, with 0 bases in between. The CDR3 totals 10 residues. CDR3 amino acids: CASSFEKLFF. In nucleotides, the CDR3 is TGTGCCAGCAGCTTTGAAAAACTGTTTTTT. The full variable domain, rest sourced from reference TRBV7-9 and TRBJ1-4, is DTGVSQNPRHKITKRGQNVTFRCDPISEHNRLYWYRQTLGQGPEFLTYFQNEAQLEKSRLLSDRFSAERPKGSFSTLEIQRTEQGDSAMYLCASSFEKLFFGSGTQLSVL.

This chain links TRBV29-1 with TRBJ2-5; tentatively, D is TRBD2 (6 bases). Germline V gene lookup returns CDR1 SQVTM and CDR2 ANQGSEA. V was shortened by 3 bases and J by 4 bases, with 12 bases between the two germline ends. This CDR3 comprises 13 residues. In DNA, the CDR3 is TGCAGCGTTGACAGGGACGGGGGAGAGACCCAGTACTTC. It translates to CSVDRDGGETQYF. Complete variable domain (other parts from reference TRBV29-1 and TRBJ2-5): SAVISQKPSRDICQRGTSLTIQCQVDSQVTMMFWYRQQPGQSLTLIATANQGSEATYESGFVIDKFPISRPNLTFSTLTVSNMSPEDSSIYLCSVDRDGGETQYFGPGTRLLVL.

This sequence joins TRBV10-3 and TRBJ1-5, with unresolved D. This CDR3 comprises 12 residues. V was cut by 4 bases and J by 4 bases, with 5 bases left in between. CDR1 ENHRY and CDR2 SYGVKD come from the germline V gene. The CDR3 DNA reads as TGTGCCATCAGTGGGGTAAATCAGCCCCAGCATTTT. Translation gives CAISGVNQPQHF.

The CDR3: CASSQDSDGSSGANVLTF. The CDR3 region has the DNA TGTGCCAGCAGCCAAGATAGTGACGGGAGCTCTGGGGCCAACGTCCTGACTTTC. V gene TRBV4-2 combines with J gene TRBJ2-6; a weak D match, TRBD2 (6 bases). V shed 0 bases and J shed 0 bases, with 12 bases lying between them. The CDR3 loop spans 18 amino acids. The germline V gene encodes CDR1 LGHNA and CDR2 YNFKEQ.

V and J are TRBV7-9 and TRBJ1-1; maybe TRBD1 (6 bases). The CDR3 has 15 residues. The V end lost 3 bases, the J end lost 3 bases, and 14 bases lay between the germline ends. Germline CDR1 SEHNR, CDR2 FQNEAQ (reference sequence). CDR3 nucleotides: TGTGCCAGCAGCTTTCTTGGGGGGGCTCACACTGAAGCTTTCTTT. Its translation is CASSFLGGAHTEAFF.

Within the sample, this clonotype is medium-sized. This chain links TRBV7-2 with TRBJ2-2, with 7 bases aligning to TRBD2. V shed 7 bases and J 3 bases; nucleotides not matched to a gene: 8. Germline values: CDR1 SGHTA, CDR2 FQGNSA. The length of the CDR3 is 15 residues. CDR3 in amino acids: CASTLSGIYTGELFF. The DNA of the CDR3 is TGTGCCAGCACTCTAAGCGGGATATACACCGGGGAGCTGTTTTTT.

As to this clonotype: One end of the junction varies from germline; a read error may be responsible. The J gene is TRBJ1-2, the V gene TRBV15, with TRBD1 identical over 11 bases. The CDR3 has 13 amino acids. Germline-derived CDR1 and CDR2 are LNHNV and YYDKDF (reference sequence). The CDR3 DNA follows: TGTGCCACCAGCCAAGGACAGGGGGCCTGGAACTTCTTC. Protein: CATSQGQGAWNFF.

This clonotype has a count of ten or more. The rearrangement links TRBV7-2 to TRBJ1-4, with a possible D match to TRBD1 (5 bases). V was clipped by 1 base and J by 8 bases, with 14 bases between them. The CDR3 runs 15 residues. Germline values: CDR1 SGHTA, CDR2 FQGNSA. The CDR3 region has the DNA TGTGCCAGCAGCTTAGGTGGGCAGGGAAGCGAAAAACTGTTTTTT. Its translation is CASSLGGQGSEKLFF.

This clonotype was counted a few times. This chain uses TRBV27 with TRBJ1-6, with D possibly being TRBD1 (6 bases). Trimming cost V 6 bases and J 7 bases, with 10 bases left between them. The CDR3 loop spans 13 amino acids. CDR1 is MNHEY and CDR2 is SMNVEV in the germline V gene (reference sequence). The CDR3 region has the DNA TGTGCCAGCAGGCGGACAGAAAATTCACCCCTCCACTTT. Its translation: CASRRTENSPLHF.

This clonotype was picked up a small number of times. The rearrangement joins TRBV6-5 to TRBJ2-7, with D possibly TRBD1 on 5 matching bases. This CDR3 is built from 14 residues. CDR1 and CDR2 from the germline V gene are MNHEY and SVGAGI. The ends were cut back, 6 bases at V and 1 base at J, with 13 bases in the middle. This CDR3 reads CASSAQGGSYEQYF. The CDR3 DNA follows: TGTGCCAGCAGCGCTCAGGGTGGGTCCTACGAGCAGTACTTC.

This clonotype was picked up many times. This chain uses TRBV11-3 with TRBJ2-1; 9 bases match TRBD1. The V gene end was trimmed by 2 bases and the J gene end by 7 bases; junction bases not matched to a gene: 9. The CDR3 is made up of 16 amino acids. From germline, CDR1 is SGHNT and CDR2 YENEEA. This CDR3 is CASSLSAGQGSNEQFF. The CDR3 DNA is TGTGCCAGCAGCTTATCGGCGGGACAGGGATCGAATGAGCAGTTCTTC.

This clonotype was found a few times. This chain joins TRBV5-1 and TRBJ2-2; D not resolved. Trimming removed 0 bases at V and 6 bases at J, with 6 bases between. Germline values: CDR1 SGHRS, CDR2 YFSETQ. The CDR3 loop spans 13 amino acids. CDR3 sequence: CASSLDGAGELFF. In DNA form, the CDR3 reads TGCGCCAGCAGCTTGGACGGCGCCGGGGAGCTGTTTTTT. The full variable domain, completed using reference TRBV5-1 and TRBJ2-2, is KAGVTQTPRYLIKTRGQQVTLSCSPISGHRSVSWYQQTPGQGLQFLFEYFSETQRNKGNFPGRFSGRQFSNSRSEMNVSTLELGDSALYLCASSLDGAGELFFGEGSRLTVL.